The 2 T cell receptor beta chains in this list originate from one sample, sequenced in a study of identical twins. One entry per CDR3 protein, called by TCRdb with MiXCR from the 5' RACE reads. The data hold about 220,000 distinct CDR3 sequences, with roughly a tenth observed a single time. Sample: memory (CD45RO+) T cells sorted from blood. These receptors originate from a woman between 18 and 29 years old in good health.

This clonotype was seen a handful of times. J is TRBJ1-2 and V is TRBV7-9; TRBD1 matches at 9 bases. The V gene end was trimmed by 5 bases and the J gene end by 2 bases; junction bases not matched to a gene: 9. CDR1 is SEHNR, CDR2 FQNEAQ, per germline (reference sequence). CDR3 size: 16 residues. The CDR3 region is CASSPGTGLTNYGYTF. CDR3 sequence (DNA): TGTGCCAGCAGCCCCGGGACAGGGTTGACCAACTATGGCTACACCTTC. Complete variable domain (other parts from reference TRBV7-9 and TRBJ1-2): DTGVSQNPRHKITKRGQNVTFRCDPISEHNRLYWYRQTLGQGPEFLTYFQNEAQLEKSRLLSDRFSAERPKGSFSTLEIQRTEQGDSAMYLCASSPGTGLTNYGYTFGSGTRLTVV.

The table lists this clonotype with a few counts. This chain connects TRBV9 to TRBJ1-2; TRBD1 aligns across 11 bases. Looked up from germline, CDR1 is SGDLS and CDR2 is YYNGEE. V was clipped by 2 bases and J by 8 bases; unmatched bases: 5. The CDR3 totals 14 residues. CDR3 sequence: CASSVSGDRGGYTF. The CDR3 bases are TGTGCCAGCAGCGTGTCCGGGGACAGGGGGGGCTACACCTTC.